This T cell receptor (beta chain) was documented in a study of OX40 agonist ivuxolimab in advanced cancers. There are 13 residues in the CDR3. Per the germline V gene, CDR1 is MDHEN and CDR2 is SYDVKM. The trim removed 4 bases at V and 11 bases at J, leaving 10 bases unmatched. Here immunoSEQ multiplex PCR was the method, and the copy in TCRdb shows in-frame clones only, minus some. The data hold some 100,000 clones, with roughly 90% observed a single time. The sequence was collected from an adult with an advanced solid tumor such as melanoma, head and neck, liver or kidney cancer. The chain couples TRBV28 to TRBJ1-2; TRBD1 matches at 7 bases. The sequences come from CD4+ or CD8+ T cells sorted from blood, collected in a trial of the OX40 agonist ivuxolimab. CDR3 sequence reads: CASSSDRGQEYTF. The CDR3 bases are TGTGCCAGCAGTTCCGATAGGGGGCAGGAGTACACCTTC.